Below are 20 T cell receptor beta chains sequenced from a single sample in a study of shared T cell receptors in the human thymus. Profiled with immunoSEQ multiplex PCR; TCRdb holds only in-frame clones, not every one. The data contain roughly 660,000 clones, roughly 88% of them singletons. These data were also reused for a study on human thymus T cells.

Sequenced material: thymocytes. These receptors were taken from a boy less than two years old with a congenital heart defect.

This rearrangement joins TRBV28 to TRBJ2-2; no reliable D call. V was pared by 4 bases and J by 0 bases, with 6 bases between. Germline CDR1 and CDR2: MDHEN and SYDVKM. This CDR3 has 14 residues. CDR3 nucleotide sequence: TGTGCCAGCAGTTACAGTCCGAACACCGGGGAGCTGTTTTTT. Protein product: CASSYSPNTGELFF.

In nucleotides, the CDR3 is TGTGCCAGCCAGCAGCTTTTTCGGGGAGGGAGCGCTGAAGCTTTCTTT. This gives the protein CASQQLFRGGSAEAFF. The V and J genes are TRBV5-6 and TRBJ1-1, with unresolved D. Deletions cut 7 bases from V and 6 bases from J, with 25 bases between. Germline loops: CDR1 SGHDT, CDR2 YYEEEE. This CDR3 contains 16 residues.

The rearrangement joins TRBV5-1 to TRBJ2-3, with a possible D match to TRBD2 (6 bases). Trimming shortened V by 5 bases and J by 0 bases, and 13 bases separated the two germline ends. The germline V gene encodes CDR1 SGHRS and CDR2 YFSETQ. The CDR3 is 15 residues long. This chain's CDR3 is CASRPGTASTDTQYF. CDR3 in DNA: TGCGCCAGCAGACCCGGGACTGCTAGCACAGATACGCAGTATTTT.

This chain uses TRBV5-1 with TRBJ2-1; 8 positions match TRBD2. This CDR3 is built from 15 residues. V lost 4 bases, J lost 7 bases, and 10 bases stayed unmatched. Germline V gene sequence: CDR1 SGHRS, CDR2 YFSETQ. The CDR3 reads CASSRAGDYENEQFF. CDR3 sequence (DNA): TGCGCCAGCAGCCGAGCGGGAGATTATGAGAATGAGCAGTTCTTC. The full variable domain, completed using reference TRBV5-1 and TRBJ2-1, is KAGVTQTPRYLIKTRGQQVTLSCSPISGHRSVSWYQQTPGQGLQFLFEYFSETQRNKGNFPGRFSGRQFSNSRSEMNVSTLELGDSALYLCASSRAGDYENEQFFGPGTRLTVL.

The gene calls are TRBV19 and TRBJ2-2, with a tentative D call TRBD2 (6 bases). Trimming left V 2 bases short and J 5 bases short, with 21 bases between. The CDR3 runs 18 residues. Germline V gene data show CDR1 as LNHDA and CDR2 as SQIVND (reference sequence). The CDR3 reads CASSIRLRANRGTGELFF. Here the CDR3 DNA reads TGTGCCAGTAGTATACGATTGAGGGCCAACCGGGGGACCGGGGAGCTGTTTTTT.

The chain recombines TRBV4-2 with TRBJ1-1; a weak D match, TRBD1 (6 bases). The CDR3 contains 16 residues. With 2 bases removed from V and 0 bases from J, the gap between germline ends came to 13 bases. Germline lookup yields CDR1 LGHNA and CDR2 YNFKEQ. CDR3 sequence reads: CASSQSQGYLNTEAFF. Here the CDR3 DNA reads TGTGCCAGCAGCCAATCACAGGGATATTTGAACACTGAAGCTTTCTTT.

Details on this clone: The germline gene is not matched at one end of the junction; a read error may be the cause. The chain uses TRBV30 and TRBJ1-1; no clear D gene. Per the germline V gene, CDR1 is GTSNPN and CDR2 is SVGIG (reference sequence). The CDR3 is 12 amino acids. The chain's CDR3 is CAWSVNPTGAFF. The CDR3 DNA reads TGTGCCTGGAGTGTAAACCCCACTGGAGCTTTCTTT.

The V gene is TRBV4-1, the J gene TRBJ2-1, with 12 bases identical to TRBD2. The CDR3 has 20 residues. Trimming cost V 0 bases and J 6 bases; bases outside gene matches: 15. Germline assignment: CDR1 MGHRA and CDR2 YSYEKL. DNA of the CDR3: TGCGCCAGCAGCCAAGAAGTAGAGGGGAAGAGGACTAGCGGGGTCAATGAGCAGTTCTTC. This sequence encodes CASSQEVEGKRTSGVNEQFF.

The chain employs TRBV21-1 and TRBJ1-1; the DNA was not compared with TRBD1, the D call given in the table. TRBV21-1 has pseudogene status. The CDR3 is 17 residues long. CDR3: CASSPPGAGPGEGVAFF. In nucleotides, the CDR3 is TGTGCCAGCAGCCCCCCTGGGGCAGGGCCCGGAGAAGGTGTAGCTTTCTTT.

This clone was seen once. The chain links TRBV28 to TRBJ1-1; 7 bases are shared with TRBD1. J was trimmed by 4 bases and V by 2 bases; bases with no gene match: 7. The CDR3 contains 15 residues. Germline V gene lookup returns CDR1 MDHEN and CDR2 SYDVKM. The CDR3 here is CASSLGTVNGTEAFF. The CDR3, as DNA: TGTGCCAGCAGTTTAGGGACAGTTAATGGCACTGAAGCTTTCTTT.

For the CDR3, the DNA is TGTGCCAGCAGCGTCAGCCTCCACGGGAGTGAGTACGAGCAGTACTTC. Encoded protein: CASSVSLHGSEYEQYF. The V gene is TRBV5-6, the J gene TRBJ2-7; D is perhaps TRBD2 (6 bases). CDR1 and CDR2 (germline): SGHDT, YYEEEE. The CDR3 spans 16 residues. Trimming removed 4 bases at V and 4 bases at J, with 21 bases between.

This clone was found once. The CDR3 loop reads CAWSPPHPLGSHLNEQFF. CDR3 nucleotides: TGTGCCTGGAGTCCACCTCACCCTCTAGGTTCCCACCTCAATGAGCAGTTCTTC. J is TRBJ2-1 and V is TRBV30; D not resolved. The CDR3 totals 18 residues. V lost 2 bases and J 6 bases, leaving 26 bases between the germline ends. Germline CDR1 GTSNPN, CDR2 SVGIG (reference sequence). The full variable domain, its missing parts supplied by reference TRBV30 and TRBJ2-1, is SQTIHQWPATLVQPVGSPLSLECTVEGTSNPNLYWYRQAAGRGLQLLFYSVGIGQISSEVPQNLSASRPQDRQFILSSKKLLLSDSGFYLCAWSPPHPLGSHLNEQFFGPGTRLTVL.

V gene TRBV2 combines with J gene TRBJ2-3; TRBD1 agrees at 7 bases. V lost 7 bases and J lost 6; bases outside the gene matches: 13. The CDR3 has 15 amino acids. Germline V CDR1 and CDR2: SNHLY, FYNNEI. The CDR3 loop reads CASKPDDRVQDTQYF. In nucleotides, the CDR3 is TGTGCCAGCAAGCCCGACGACAGGGTTCAGGATACGCAGTATTTT.

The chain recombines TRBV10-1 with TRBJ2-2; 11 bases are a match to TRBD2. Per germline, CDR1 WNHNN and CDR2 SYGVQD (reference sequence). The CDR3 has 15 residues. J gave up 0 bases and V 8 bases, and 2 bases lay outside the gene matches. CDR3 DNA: TGCGCCAGCTCGACTAGCGGGACGAACACCGGGGAGCTGTTTTTT. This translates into CASSTSGTNTGELFF.

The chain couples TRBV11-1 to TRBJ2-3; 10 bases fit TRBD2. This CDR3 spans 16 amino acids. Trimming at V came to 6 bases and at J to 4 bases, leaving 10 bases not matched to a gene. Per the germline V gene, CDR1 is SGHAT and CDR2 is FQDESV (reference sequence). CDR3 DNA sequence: TGTGCCAGCAGGCCGAGGACTAGCGGAAGGGCAGATACGCAGTATTTT. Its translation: CASRPRTSGRADTQYF.

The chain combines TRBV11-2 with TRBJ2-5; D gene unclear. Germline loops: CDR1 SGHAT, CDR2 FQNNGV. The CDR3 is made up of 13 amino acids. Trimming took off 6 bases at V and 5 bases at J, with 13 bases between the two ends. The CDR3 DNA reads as TGTGCCAGCAGTCTTCGAGATTGTGAGACCCAGTACTTC. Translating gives CASSLRDCETQYF.

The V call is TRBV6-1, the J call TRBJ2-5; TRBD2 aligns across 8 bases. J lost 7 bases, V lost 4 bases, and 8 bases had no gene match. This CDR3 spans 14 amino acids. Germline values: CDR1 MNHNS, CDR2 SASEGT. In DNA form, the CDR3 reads TGTGCCAGCAGTGCCTCGGGGGGGCCCCGGACCCAGTACTTC. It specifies CASSASGGPRTQYF.

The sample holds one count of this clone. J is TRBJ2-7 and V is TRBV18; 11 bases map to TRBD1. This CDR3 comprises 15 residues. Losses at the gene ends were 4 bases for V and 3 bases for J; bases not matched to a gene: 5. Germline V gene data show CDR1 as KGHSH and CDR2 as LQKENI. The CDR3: CASSLTGQGDYEQYF. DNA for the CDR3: TGTGCCAGCTCACTCACGGGACAGGGGGACTACGAGCAGTACTTC.

The CDR3 loop reads CASSSLQGLKETQYF. The DNA for the CDR3 is TGTGCCAGCAGCTCGTTACAGGGGTTGAAAGAGACCCAGTACTTC. The rearrangement links TRBV5-6 to TRBJ2-5; 7 bases line up with TRBD1. CDR3 length: 15 amino acids. The V gene end was trimmed by 3 bases and the J gene end by 3 bases; junction bases not matched to a gene: 8. The germline CDR1 and CDR2 sequences are SGHDT and YYEEEE.

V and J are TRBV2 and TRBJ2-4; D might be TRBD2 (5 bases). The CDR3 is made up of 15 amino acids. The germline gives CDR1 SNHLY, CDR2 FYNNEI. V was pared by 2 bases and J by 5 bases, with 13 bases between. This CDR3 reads CASSETGSGENIQYF. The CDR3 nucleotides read TGTGCCAGCAGTGAAACTGGGTCCGGGGAAAACATTCAGTACTTC.